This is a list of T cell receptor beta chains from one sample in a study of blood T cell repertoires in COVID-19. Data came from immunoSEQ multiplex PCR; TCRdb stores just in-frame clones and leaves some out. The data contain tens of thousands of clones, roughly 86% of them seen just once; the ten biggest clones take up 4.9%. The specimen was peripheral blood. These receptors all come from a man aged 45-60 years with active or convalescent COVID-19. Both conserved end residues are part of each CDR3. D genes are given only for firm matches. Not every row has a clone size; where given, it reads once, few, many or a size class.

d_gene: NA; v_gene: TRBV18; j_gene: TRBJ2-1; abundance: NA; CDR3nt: TGTGCCAGCTCACCACCGCAGGCCGTCAATGAGCAGTTCTTC; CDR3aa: CASSPPQAVNEQFF
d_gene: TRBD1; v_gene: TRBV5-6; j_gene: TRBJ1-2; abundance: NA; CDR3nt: TGTGCCAGCAGCGCCGGGACAGATGCTAACTATGGCTACACCTTC; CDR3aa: CASSAGTDANYGYTF
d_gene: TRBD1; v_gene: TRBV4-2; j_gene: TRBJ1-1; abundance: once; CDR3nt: TGTGCCAGCAGCCAAGGGGGACAGGGGGTAAGGAACACTGAAGCTTTCTTT; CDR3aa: CASSQGGQGVRNTEAFF
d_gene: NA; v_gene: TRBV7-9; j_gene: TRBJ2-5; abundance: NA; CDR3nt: TGTGCCAGCAGCTTAGGTCGTGAGACCCAGTACTTC; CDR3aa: CASSLGRETQYF
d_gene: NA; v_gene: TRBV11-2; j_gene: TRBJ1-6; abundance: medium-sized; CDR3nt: TGTGCCAGCAGCTTAGATCCTGGCAATTCACCCCTCCACTTT; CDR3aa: CASSLDPGNSPLHF
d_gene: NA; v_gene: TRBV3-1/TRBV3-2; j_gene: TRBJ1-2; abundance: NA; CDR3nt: TGTGCCAGCAGCCAAGATTTAACAGGGAACTATGGCTACACCTTC; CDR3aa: CASSQDLTGNYGYTF
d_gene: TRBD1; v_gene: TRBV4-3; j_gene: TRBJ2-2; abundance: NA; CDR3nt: TGCGCCAGCAGCCCGGATACAGGGGGCGGAACCGGGGAGCTGTTTTTT; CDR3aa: CASSPDTGGGTGELFF
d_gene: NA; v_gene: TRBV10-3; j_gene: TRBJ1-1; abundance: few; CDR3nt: TGTGCCATCGGCCCAGGGCAGGGGACTGAAGCTTTCTTT; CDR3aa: CAIGPGQGTEAFF
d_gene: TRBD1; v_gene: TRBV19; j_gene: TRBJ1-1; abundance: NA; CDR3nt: TGTGCCAGCAAACAACAAACAGGGGGAGCTGAAGCTTTCTTT; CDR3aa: CASKQQTGGAEAFF
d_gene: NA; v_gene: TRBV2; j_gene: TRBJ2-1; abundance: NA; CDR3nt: TGTGCCAGCAGTGAACCTCCGGGACTTTCCTACAATGAGCAGTTCTTC; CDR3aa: CASSEPPGLSYNEQFF
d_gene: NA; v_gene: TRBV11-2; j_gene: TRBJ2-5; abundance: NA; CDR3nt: TGTGCCAGCAGCTTAGTAGGGCAGGGGCAAGAGACCCAGTACTTC; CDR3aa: CASSLVGQGQETQYF
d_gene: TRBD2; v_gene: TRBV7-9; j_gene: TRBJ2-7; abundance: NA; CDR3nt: TGTGCCAGCAGCTTAGGGGCGGGGGTGAACGAGCAGTACTTC; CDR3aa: CASSLGAGVNEQYF
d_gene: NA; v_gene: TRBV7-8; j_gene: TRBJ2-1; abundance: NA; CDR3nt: TGTGCCAGCAGCTCCTCCCGCCCTGACAGATACAATGAGCAGTTCTTC; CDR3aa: CASSSSRPDRYNEQFF
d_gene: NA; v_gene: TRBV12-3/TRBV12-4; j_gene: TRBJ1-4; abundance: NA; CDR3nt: TGTGCCAGCAAAAGGGGGACTGAAAAACTGTTTTTT; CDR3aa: CASKRGTEKLFF
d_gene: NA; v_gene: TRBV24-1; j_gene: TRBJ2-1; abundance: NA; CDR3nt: TGTGCCACCAGTGATTTGGCCTTGGGCGAGCAGTTCTTC; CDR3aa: CATSDLALGEQFF
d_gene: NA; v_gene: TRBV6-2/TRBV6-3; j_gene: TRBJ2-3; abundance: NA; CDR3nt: TGTGCCAGCAGTTACTCGCGGGGAGGCACAGATACGCAGTATTTT; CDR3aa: CASSYSRGGTDTQYF
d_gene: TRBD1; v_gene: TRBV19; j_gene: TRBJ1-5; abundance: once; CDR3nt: TGTGCCAGTAGGGATAGAGGACAGGGTGGGCAGCCCCAGCATTTT; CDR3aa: CASRDRGQGGQPQHF
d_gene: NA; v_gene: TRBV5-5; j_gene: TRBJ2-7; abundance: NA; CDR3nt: TGTGCCAGCAGCTTAGTTGGGGAGCTTGGGGTTGGGCAGTACTTC; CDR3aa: CASSLVGELGVGQYF
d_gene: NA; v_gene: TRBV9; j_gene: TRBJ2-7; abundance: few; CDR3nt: TGTGCCAGCAGCGTCCTATGGGACTCCTCCTACGAGCAGTACTTC; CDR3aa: CASSVLWDSSYEQYF
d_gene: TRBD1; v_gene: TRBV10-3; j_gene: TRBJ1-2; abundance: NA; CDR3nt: TGTGCCATCAAGGGGATCCGGGACAGTAGTGGCTACACCTTC; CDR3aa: CAIKGIRDSSGYTF
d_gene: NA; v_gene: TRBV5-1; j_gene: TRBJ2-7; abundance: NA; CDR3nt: TGCGCCAGCAGCTGGGGGGGCACGGGGTCCTACGAGCAGTACTTC; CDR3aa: CASSWGGTGSYEQYF
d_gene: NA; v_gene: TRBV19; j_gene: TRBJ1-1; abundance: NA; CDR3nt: TGTGCCAGTAGTATCCTAGGGGTTAGGACTGAAGCTTTCTTT; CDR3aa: CASSILGVRTEAFF
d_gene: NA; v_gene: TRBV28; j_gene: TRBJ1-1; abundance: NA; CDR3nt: TGTGCCAGCAGTTTTCAGGGGTCTGAAGCTTTCTTT; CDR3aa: CASSFQGSEAFF
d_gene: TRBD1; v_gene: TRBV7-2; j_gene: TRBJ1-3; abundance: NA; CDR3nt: TGTGCCAGCAGCCCCCAGGGGACAGTTTACTCTGGAAACACCATATATTTT; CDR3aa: CASSPQGTVYSGNTIYF
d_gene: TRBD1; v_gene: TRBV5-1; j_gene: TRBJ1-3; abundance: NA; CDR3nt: TGCGCCAGCAGCTGGGGCGGGGGACAGGGCTCTGGAAACACCATATATTTT; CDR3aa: CASSWGGGQGSGNTIYF
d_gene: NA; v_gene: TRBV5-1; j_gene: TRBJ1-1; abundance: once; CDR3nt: TGCGCCAGCAGCTTGCAGAGCGGGAACACTGAAGCTTTCTTT; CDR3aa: CASSLQSGNTEAFF
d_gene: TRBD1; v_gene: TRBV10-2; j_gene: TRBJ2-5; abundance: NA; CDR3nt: TGCGCCAGCAGTGAGTCAGGGGGCGCGAGGGAGACCCAGTACTTC; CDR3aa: CASSESGGARETQYF
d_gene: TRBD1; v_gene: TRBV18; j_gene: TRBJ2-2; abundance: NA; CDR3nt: TGTGCCAGCTCACCACCGATGACAGGGGGCACCGGGGAGCTGTTTTTT; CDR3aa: CASSPPMTGGTGELFF
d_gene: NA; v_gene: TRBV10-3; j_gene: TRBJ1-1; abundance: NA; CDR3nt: TGTGCCATCAGTGAGAGTCGGGACACGGGTCTTAAAGCTTTCTTT; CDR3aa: CAISESRDTGLKAFF
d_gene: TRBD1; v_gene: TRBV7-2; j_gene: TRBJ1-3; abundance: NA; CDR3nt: TGTGCCAGCAGTTACAGGGGACGGGGAAACACCATATATTTT; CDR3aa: CASSYRGRGNTIYF
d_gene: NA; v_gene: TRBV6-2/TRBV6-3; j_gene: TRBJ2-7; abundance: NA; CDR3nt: TGTGCCAGCAGTTACTCAACCGGACTGTCCCTCGGGCAGTACTTC; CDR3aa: CASSYSTGLSLGQYF
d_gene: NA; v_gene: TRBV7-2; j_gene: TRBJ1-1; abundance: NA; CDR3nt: TGTGCCAGCAGCTTTCATCAGGGCACTGAAGCTTTCTTT; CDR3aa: CASSFHQGTEAFF
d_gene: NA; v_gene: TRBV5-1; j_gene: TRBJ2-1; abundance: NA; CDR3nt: TGCGCCAGCAGCTTGGAGGGACTTACCTCCTACAATGAGCAGTTCTTC; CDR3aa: CASSLEGLTSYNEQFF
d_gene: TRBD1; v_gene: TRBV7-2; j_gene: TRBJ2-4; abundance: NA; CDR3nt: TGTGCCAGCAGCTTAGCGCCGTTAGGGGGCGGCAAAAACATTCAGTACTTC; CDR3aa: CASSLAPLGGGKNIQYF
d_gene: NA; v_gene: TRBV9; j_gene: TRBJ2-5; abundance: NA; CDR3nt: TGTGCCAGCAGCGTAGGGGCAGGACAAGAGACCCAGTACTTC; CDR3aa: CASSVGAGQETQYF
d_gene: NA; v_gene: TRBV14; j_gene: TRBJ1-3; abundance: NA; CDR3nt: TGTGCCAGCAGCCAAGTCGGGGTGGTTGTGACTGGAAACACCATATATTTT; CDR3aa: CASSQVGVVVTGNTIYF
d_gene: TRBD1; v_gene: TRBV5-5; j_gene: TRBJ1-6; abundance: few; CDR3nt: TGTGCCAGCAGCTATCAGGGGGACGATTCACCCCTCCACTTT; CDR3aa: CASSYQGDDSPLHF
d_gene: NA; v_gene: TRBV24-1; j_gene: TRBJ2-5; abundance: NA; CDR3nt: TGTGCCACCAGTAAGGCGGCGGGGCTATCCCAAGAGACCCAGTACTTC; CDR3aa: CATSKAAGLSQETQYF
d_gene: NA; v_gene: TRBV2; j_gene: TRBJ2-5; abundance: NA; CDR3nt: TGTGCCAGCAGTCCTAGCACAGCCCAAGAGACCCATTACTTC; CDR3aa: CASSPSTAQETHYF
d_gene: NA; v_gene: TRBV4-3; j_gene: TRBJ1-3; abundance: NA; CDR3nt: TGCGCCAGCAGCCGAACGAACGGACAGGGAAACACCATATATTTT; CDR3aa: CASSRTNGQGNTIYF
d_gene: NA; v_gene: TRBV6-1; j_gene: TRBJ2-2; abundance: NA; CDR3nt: TGTGCCAGCAGTGAAGCGGTATGGGCGATCGGGGAGCTGTTTTTT; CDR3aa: CASSEAVWAIGELFF
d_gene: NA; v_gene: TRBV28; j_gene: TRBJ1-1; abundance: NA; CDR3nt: TGTGCCAGCAGTTTTAGGGGCCAGAACACTGAAGCTTTCTTT; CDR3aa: CASSFRGQNTEAFF
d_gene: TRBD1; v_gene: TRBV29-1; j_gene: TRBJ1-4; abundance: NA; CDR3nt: TGCAGCGTTGAAGAAACGGGGACAGGGGGAGGTGAAAAACTGTTTTTT; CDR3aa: CSVEETGTGGGEKLFF
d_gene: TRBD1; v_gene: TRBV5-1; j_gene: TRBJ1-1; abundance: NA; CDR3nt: TGCGCCAGCAGCGAAGGAGCCCTACAGGGGGACACTGAAGCTTTCTTT; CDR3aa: CASSEGALQGDTEAFF
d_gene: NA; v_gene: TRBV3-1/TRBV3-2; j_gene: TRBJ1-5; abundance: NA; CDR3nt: TGTGCCAGCAGCCAAGGACACAGGGAAAATCAGCCCCAGCATTTT; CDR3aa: CASSQGHRENQPQHF